Below are 31 T cell receptor beta chains sequenced from a single sample in a study of OX40 agonist ivuxolimab in advanced cancers. The repertoire was sequenced with immunoSEQ multiplex PCR; TCRdb's copy has only in-frame clones and lacks some. The sample holds 65,000 to 75,000 clones, more than 70% seen once. The specimen was CD4+ or CD8+ T cells sorted from blood, collected in a trial of the OX40 agonist ivuxolimab. These receptors came from an adult with an advanced solid tumor such as melanoma, head and neck, liver or kidney cancer.

In this sample, this clone turned up once. The chain employs TRBV27 and TRBJ1-6, with D perhaps matching TRBD1 (5 bases). CDR3 length: 15 amino acids. V was pared by 6 bases and J by 1 base, with 10 bases between. The germline V gene encodes CDR1 MNHEY and CDR2 SMNVEV (reference sequence). The CDR3 sequence: CASRGGVSYNSPLHF. CDR3 coding DNA: TGTGCCAGCAGGGGAGGGGTTTCCTATAATTCACCCCTCCACTTT.

Concerning this clone itself: Because the CDR3 is missing its conserved closing phenylalanine or tryptophan, this is likely a read error. The V call is TRBV18, the J call TRBJ2-4; D might be TRBD1 or TRBD2, each matching 5 bases. Germline loops: CDR1 KGHSH, CDR2 LQKENI. V lost 4 bases and J lost 3, with 13 bases in between. The CDR3 covers 15 residues. CDR3 protein: CASSRGAENKNIQYL. The CDR3 nucleotides read TGTGCCAGCTCACGAGGGGCAGAGAACAAAAACATTCAGTACCTC.

The count of this clone is one. CDR3 protein: CASSYREGDYEQYF. The CDR3 bases are TGTGCCAGCAGTTACAGGGAGGGTGATTACGAGCAGTACTTC. The chain couples TRBV6-6 to TRBJ2-7, with 7 bases identical to TRBD2. Losses at the gene ends were 2 bases for V and 4 bases for J; bases not matched to a gene: 5. Germline CDR1 MNHNY, CDR2 SVGAGI (reference sequence). The length of the CDR3 is 14 residues.

The rearrangement links TRBV5-4 to TRBJ1-3, with TRBD1 identical over 7 bases. Germline lookup yields CDR1 SGHNT and CDR2 YYREEE (reference sequence). Trimming cost V 4 bases and J 0 bases; bases outside gene matches: 4. This CDR3 spans 15 amino acids. CDR3 region: CASSVGTASGNTIYF. CDR3 nucleotide sequence: TGTGCCAGCAGCGTTGGGACAGCCTCTGGAAACACCATATATTTT.

The chain carries TRBV11-3 and TRBJ2-2; the match to TRBD1 covers 12 bases. Germline CDR1 SGHNT, CDR2 YENEEA. This CDR3 is 19 amino acids long. V dropped 5 bases and J dropped 2; count of bases not matched to a gene: 12. The CDR3 DNA follows: TGTGCCAGCAGCCTAAAACCCGGGACAGGGGGCTTTAACACCGGGGAGCTGTTTTTT. Amino acids: CASSLKPGTGGFNTGELFF.

The V gene is TRBV5-6, the J gene TRBJ1-2; D is undetermined. This CDR3 is built from 13 residues. V gave up 1 base and J gave up 5 bases, with 9 bases separating them. The germline V gene has CDR1 SGHDT and CDR2 YYEEEE. The CDR3: CASSLLPGYGYTF. As DNA, the CDR3 is TGTGCCAGCAGCTTGTTGCCCGGTTATGGCTACACCTTC.

The sample holds a few counts of this clone. The chain carries TRBV7-9 and TRBJ2-7; D is possibly TRBD1 or TRBD2 (5 bases each). Trimming left V 3 bases short and J 6 bases short, with 15 bases between. The CDR3 runs to 14 residues. The germline gives CDR1 SEHNR, CDR2 FQNEAQ (reference sequence). The CDR3 coding sequence is TGTGCCAGCAGCTTGGGACGAGGGCAGGCCGAGCAGTACTTC. Encoded protein: CASSLGRGQAEQYF.

V gene TRBV7-9 combines with J gene TRBJ2-7; 11 bases are a match to TRBD1. The CDR3 loop spans 16 amino acids. V was clipped by 5 bases and J by 1 base; unmatched bases: 7. Germline values: CDR1 SEHNR, CDR2 FQNEAQ (reference sequence). In nucleotides, the CDR3 is TGTGCCAGCAGCCATCCTTGGGACAGGGGGTCCTACGAGCAGTACTTC. Protein sequence: CASSHPWDRGSYEQYF.

The V gene is TRBV30, the J gene TRBJ1-6; possible D gene TRBD1, 5 bases. Germline values: CDR1 GTSNPN, CDR2 SVGIG (reference sequence). V shed 2 bases and J shed 9 bases, with 11 bases lying between them. This CDR3 has 13 residues. CDR3 residues: CAWSRTPFSPLHF. Here the CDR3 DNA reads TGTGCCTGGAGTAGGACACCCTTTTCACCCCTCCACTTT.

The J gene is TRBJ2-3, the V gene TRBV2; D call uncertain. The germline V gene has CDR1 SNHLY and CDR2 FYNNEI. The CDR3 spans 13 residues. V lost 5 bases and J lost 4, with 10 bases in between. In nucleotides, the CDR3 is TGTGCCAGCAGTCGCTTAGGGCCAGATACGCAGTATTTT. Its protein is CASSRLGPDTQYF.

In the case of this clone: The junction departs from germline at one end; a sequencing error may be responsible. The chain links TRBV6-1 to TRBJ2-4, with D unresolved. The CDR3 loop spans 13 amino acids. Germline V gene sequence: CDR1 MNHNS, CDR2 SASEGT. CDR3 in amino acids: CASTRAATNIQYF. The DNA for the CDR3 is TGTGCCAGCACTAGGGCAGCCACAAACATTCAGTACTTC.

The rearrangement uses TRBV6-5 and TRBJ2-1; D possibly corresponds to TRBD2 (6 bases). CDR3 length: 14 residues. Germline CDR1 is MNHEY and CDR2 is SVGAGI. The V end was cut by 3 bases, the J end by 8 bases, with 14 bases between. The CDR3 spells CASSYLSRGDEQFF. DNA of the CDR3: TGTGCCAGCAGTTATCTCTCGCGGGGTGATGAGCAGTTCTTC.

This clone turned up a few times. The chain couples TRBV4-2 to TRBJ2-5, with D tentatively TRBD2 (5 bases). Germline CDR1 reads LGHNA; CDR2 reads YNFKEQ. This CDR3 contains 16 residues. Trimming removed 0 bases at V and 3 bases at J, with 14 bases between. DNA of the CDR3: TGTGCCAGCAGCCAAGAGATAGCGAGGTCGAAAGAGACCCAGTACTTC. Residues: CASSQEIARSKETQYF.

V is TRBV27 and J is TRBJ2-7; no clear D. CDR3 length equals 15 residues. The germline V gene encodes CDR1 MNHEY and CDR2 SMNVEV (reference sequence). V lost 6 bases, J lost 1 base, and 16 bases lay in between. The CDR3 loop reads CASRTSTVGSYEQYF. In DNA, the CDR3 is TGTGCCAGCAGGACCTCGACGGTGGGGTCCTACGAGCAGTACTTC.

The V gene is TRBV4-1, the J gene TRBJ1-2, with D unclear. The V end lost 0 bases, the J end lost 5 bases, and 10 bases lay between the germline ends. Germline V gene data show CDR1 as MGHRA and CDR2 as YSYEKL. This CDR3 comprises 14 residues. Here the CDR3 DNA reads TGCGCCAGCAGCCAAGAACCGGGTTCTTATGGCTACACCTTC. As protein: CASSQEPGSYGYTF.

The V call is TRBV6-5, the J call TRBJ2-3; no definite D call. CDR3 length: 13 amino acids. CDR1 is MNHEY and CDR2 is SVGAGI in the germline V gene. The ends were cut back, 5 bases at V and 3 bases at J, with 9 bases in the middle. CDR3 DNA sequence: TGTGCCAGCAGTCTTGGGTGGACAGATACGCAGTATTTT. This gives the protein CASSLGWTDTQYF.

The V call is TRBV19, the J call TRBJ2-1; TRBD2 matches at 13 bases. V was pared by 2 bases and J by 6 bases, with 7 bases of the junction left unmatched. The CDR3 has 17 residues. Per germline, CDR1 LNHDA and CDR2 SQIVND (reference sequence). CDR3 sequence (DNA): TGTGCCAGTAGTATATCCGGACTAGCGGGAGAGGGCAATGAGCAGTTCTTC. This codes for CASSISGLAGEGNEQFF.

J is TRBJ2-2 and V is TRBV5-1, with 10 nucleotides matching TRBD2. The CDR3 has 15 residues. From germline, CDR1 is SGHRS and CDR2 YFSETQ. V lost 4 bases to trimming and J lost 5 bases; unmatched junction nucleotides: 5. In DNA form, the CDR3 reads TGCGCCAGCAGCCCGGGGACTAGCGCTACCGGGGAGCTGTTTTTT. Its translation: CASSPGTSATGELFF.

The chain joins TRBV7-2 to TRBJ2-2, with D hard to call. CDR1 is SGHTA and CDR2 is FQGNSA in the germline V gene. V lost 0 bases, J lost 4 bases, and 6 bases lay in between. The CDR3 contains 14 residues. The CDR3 bases are TGTGCCAGCAGCTTAGCGCTGTCCACCGGGGAGCTGTTTTTT. It codes for CASSLALSTGELFF.

The chain employs TRBV7-8 and TRBJ2-4; D ambiguous. Trimming took 5 bases from V and 3 from J, leaving 8 bases between them. CDR1 is SGHVS and CDR2 is FQNEAQ in the germline V gene. The CDR3 is made up of 13 amino acids. CDR3 loop: CASSPRFKNIQYF. For the CDR3, the DNA is TGTGCCAGCAGCCCACGTTTCAAAAACATTCAGTACTTC.

The chain recombines TRBV6-5 with TRBJ2-4; D remains unclear. Germline values: CDR1 MNHEY, CDR2 SVGAGI. This CDR3 is built from 15 residues. Trimming cost V 4 bases and J 8 bases, with 18 bases left between them. CDR3 sequence: CASSSQSAVADIQYF. DNA for the CDR3: TGTGCCAGCAGTTCCCAAAGCGCCGTTGCCGACATTCAGTACTTC.

The chain carries TRBV5-1 and TRBJ2-3; D is perhaps TRBD1 (6 bases). Looked up from germline, CDR1 is SGHRS and CDR2 is YFSETQ. This CDR3 region has 14 residues. Trimming cost V 2 bases and J 2 bases, with 9 bases left between them. The CDR3 coding sequence is TGCGCCAGCAGCTTACAGGGTCACACAGATACGCAGTATTTT. Amino acids: CASSLQGHTDTQYF.

The chain recombines TRBV9 with TRBJ2-5; D possibly corresponds to TRBD1 (6 bases). The J call could be wrong; TRBJ2-7 is a better fit for the DNA end. This CDR3 is built from 15 residues. Germline V gene sequence: CDR1 SGDLS, CDR2 YYNGEE. The CDR3 protein is CASSSTAGEPYEQYF. CDR3 DNA: TGTGCCAGCAGCTCAACCGCAGGGGAACCCTACGAGCAGTACTTC.

The chain is built from TRBV11-2 and TRBJ2-1; no clear D. Per germline, CDR1 SGHAT and CDR2 FQNNGV. Trimming shortened V by 2 bases and J by 2 bases, and 7 bases separated the two germline ends. The CDR3 extends over 14 amino acids. In DNA form, the CDR3 reads TGTGCCAGCAGCTTAAATGTCCCCTACAATGAGCAGTTCTTC. Residues: CASSLNVPYNEQFF.

The chain links TRBV19 to TRBJ2-7; tentative D call: TRBD2 (7 bases). Trimming pared 5 bases from V and 4 bases from J, leaving 15 bases between. The CDR3 loop spans 14 amino acids. Germline V lookup: CDR1 LNHDA, CDR2 SQIVND (reference sequence). The CDR3 loop reads CASSPSAGAYEQYF. In nucleotides, the CDR3 is TGTGCCAGTAGTCCCTCGGCGGGGGCTTACGAGCAGTACTTC.

The chain has TRBV10-3 and TRBJ1-1, with 10 bases aligning to TRBD1. Trimming at V came to 8 bases and at J to 3 bases, leaving 6 bases not matched to a gene. This CDR3 region has 14 residues. CDR1 and CDR2 from the germline V gene are ENHRY and SYGVKD. The CDR3: CAIGQGGGDTEAFF. The CDR3, as DNA: TGTGCCATCGGACAGGGGGGGGGTGACACTGAAGCTTTCTTT.

The gene calls are TRBV5-6 and TRBJ2-5; TRBD1 matches at 9 bases. This CDR3 is 15 amino acids long. With 3 bases clipped from V and 2 bases from J, the junction kept 5 bases outside the gene matches. CDR1 and CDR2 from the germline V gene are SGHDT and YYEEEE. The CDR3: CASSWGTGWQETQYF. DNA of the CDR3: TGTGCCAGCAGCTGGGGGACAGGGTGGCAAGAGACCCAGTACTTC.

This clone was observed a handful of times. V is TRBV5-8 and J is TRBJ1-3, with D possibly matching TRBD1 (5 bases). CDR1 and CDR2 from the germline V gene are SGHTS and YDEGEE. V was cut by 3 bases and J by 1 base, with 8 bases left in between. The CDR3 is made up of 14 amino acids. CDR3 coding DNA: TGTGCCAGCAGCTCAGGGTTTTCTGGAAACACCATATATTTT. Encoded protein: CASSSGFSGNTIYF. Filled out from reference TRBV5-8 and TRBJ1-3, the complete variable domain reads EAGVTQSPTHLIKTRGQQATLRCSPISGHTSVYWYQQALGLGLQFLLWYDEGEERNRGNFPPRFSGRQFPNYSSELNVNALELEDSALYLCASSSGFSGNTIYFGEGSWLTVV.

The rearrangement links TRBV19 to TRBJ2-5; no clear D gene. Trimming left V 1 base short and J 4 bases short, with 7 bases between. Per germline, CDR1 LNHDA and CDR2 SQIVND (reference sequence). The CDR3 has 13 residues. The CDR3 protein is CASSIGIPETQYF. DNA for the CDR3: TGTGCCAGTAGTATAGGGATCCCAGAGACCCAGTACTTC.

There are a few counts of this clone. The chain is built from TRBV6-5 and TRBJ1-6; 7 bases align to TRBD1. The length of the CDR3 is 14 residues. Germline assignment: CDR1 MNHEY and CDR2 SVGAGI. Trimming removed 7 bases from V and 9 bases from J; junction bases left unmatched: 9. The CDR3 sequence is CASTKGQKGSPLHF. CDR3 nucleotides: TGTGCCAGCACCAAGGGACAGAAGGGTTCACCCCTCCACTTT.

The J gene is TRBJ2-2, the V gene TRBV7-3, with D maybe TRBD1 (6 bases). Between the trimmed V and J ends, which lost 0 bases and 2 bases, there was a span of 10 bases. The germline V gene encodes CDR1 SGHTA and CDR2 FQGTGA. This CDR3 contains 16 residues. CDR3 protein: CASSLTTGKNTGELFF. Here the CDR3 DNA reads TGTGCCAGCAGCTTAACGACAGGAAAAAACACCGGGGAGCTGTTTTTT.